A selection of T cell receptor beta chains follows, all from one sample in a study of blood T cell repertoires in COVID-19. Produced via immunoSEQ multiplex PCR; TCRdb's table is partial and in-frame only. The data show about 39,000 clones, roughly 80% seen once. Sample: peripheral blood. The source of these receptors is a man aged 60 to 69 in a cohort sampled during active COVID-19. Each CDR3 is given with its conserved first and last residue. Fields, in order: D gene, clone size, V gene, J gene, CDR3 DNA, CDR3 protein. D genes are given only for firm matches. Some rows have no size entry. The others give once, few or many, or a class for an expanded clone.

TRBD2	once	TRBV10-3	TRBJ2-3	TGTGCCATCAGTTTTAGCGGGGGAAGAGAAGATACGCAGTATTTT	CAISFSGGREDTQYF
TRBD1	.	TRBV4-3	TRBJ1-1	TGCGCCAGCAGCCAAGGGGGACAGACTGAAGCTTTCTTT	CASSQGGQTEAFF
TRBD1	few	TRBV9	TRBJ2-5	TGTGCCAGCAGCGTAGGAGGGACAGGGGGCGGAGAGACCCAGTACTTC	CASSVGGTGGGETQYF
.	.	TRBV9	TRBJ1-1	TGTGCCAGCAGCGTAGCCCCTTCCGGGACAGAAGCTTTCTTT	CASSVAPSGTEAFF
TRBD1	.	TRBV18	TRBJ1-1	TGTGCCAGCTCACCAGGGGGACAGGGGATAGCTTTCTTT	CASSPGGQGIAFF
.	.	TRBV11-2	TRBJ1-4	TGTGCCAGCAGCTTCGGGGGACGGAGGAGGGAAAAACTGTTTTTT	CASSFGGRRREKLFF
.	.	TRBV6-1	TRBJ2-5	TGTGCCAGCAGTGAGGACACCCTCGGGGAGACCCAGTACTTC	CASSEDTLGETQYF
.	.	TRBV7-2	TRBJ1-5	TGTGCCAGCAGCCTACTCAATCAGCCCCAGCATTTT	CASSLLNQPQHF
.	.	TRBV28	TRBJ1-1	TGTGCCAGCAGTTGGGGGGGGACCGAGGCTTTCTTT	CASSWGGTEAFF
.	.	TRBV5-1	TRBJ1-1	TGCGCCAGCAGCTTGGCGGGGTTCACTGAAGCTTTCTTT	CASSLAGFTEAFF
TRBD1	.	TRBV6-5	TRBJ1-1	TGTGCCAGCAGAACCGGGACAGCTGATGCTTTCTTT	CASRTGTADAFF
TRBD1	.	TRBV28	TRBJ1-1	TGTGCCAGCAGTCCATCGGGACAGGGGGCCTCTGAAGCTTTCTTT	CASSPSGQGASEAFF
TRBD1	.	TRBV30	TRBJ2-1	TGTGCCTGGGGCTTCGGGACAGGGGGCTCCCCTGAGCAGTTCTTC	CAWGFGTGGSPEQFF
.	.	TRBV29-1	TRBJ1-4	TGCAGCGCCCGTAATGAAAAACTGTTTTTT	CSARNEKLFF
TRBD1	.	TRBV28	TRBJ2-7	TGTGCCAGCTGTGTGGGGGACAGGGACGAGCAGTACTTC	CASCVGDRDEQYF
TRBD2	few	TRBV10-3	TRBJ2-7	TGTGCCATCAGTCGCAAGGGACTAGCGGGATCGGACGAGCAGTACTTC	CAISRKGLAGSDEQYF
TRBD2	few	TRBV9	TRBJ2-5	TGTGCCAGCAGCGTAGCATCGGGGGGGCCGCGAGAGACCCAGTACTTC	CASSVASGGPRETQYF
.	.	TRBV28	TRBJ2-7	TGTGCCAGTGATTCTCCTTCTAGAATTTCCTACGAGCAGTACTTC	CASDSPSRISYEQYF